The 28 T cell receptor beta chains below all came from one sample that was sequenced in a study of T cells in women clearing cervical HPV infection. TCRdb's table, derived via immunoSEQ multiplex PCR, lists solely in-frame clones and lacks some. The specimen's table records 20,000 or so clones. Source material: blood buffy coat. All receptors come from a woman between 18 and 70 years old with a cervical HPV16 infection that either progressed to CIN3+ or cleared (not recorded which).

For this clone: Sequencing ends 3 residues short of the CDR3 end; the germline J gene provides the rest. The rearrangement links TRBV9 to TRBJ1-2, with 9 bases identical to TRBD1. The CDR3 sequence is 14 residues long. Germline CDR1 SGDLS, CDR2 YYNGEE. Trimming at V came to 3 bases and at J to 5 bases, leaving 5 bases not matched to a gene. The covered CDR3 bases are TGTGCCAGCAGCGCCTCACAGGGGGCGTATGGC. Translation gives CASSASQGAYG. The entire CDR3 protein is CASSASQGAYGYTF.

Of note for this clone: The read stops 3 residues short of the end of the CDR3; the missing end is completed from the germline J gene. The chain carries TRBV2 and TRBJ2-2; perhaps TRBD1 as D (6 bases). The germline V gene has CDR1 SNHLY and CDR2 FYNNEI. Trimming left V 7 bases short and J 3 bases short, with 15 bases between. The CDR3 is 15 residues long. The CDR3: CASTLHRVDTGELFF. CDR3 DNA, as far as it was read: TGTGCCAGCACCCTACACAGGGTCGACACCGGGGAG.

Points on this clone: The CDR3 end falls 3 residues outside the read, so it is completed with the germline J gene. The chain carries TRBV19 and TRBJ2-3; the D gene is possibly TRBD2 (7 bases). CDR3 length: 18 amino acids. CDR1 and CDR2 from the germline V gene are LNHDA and SQIVND (reference sequence). With 5 bases removed from V and 2 bases from J, the gap between germline ends came to 23 bases. The CDR3 sequence is CASSGGGAGHPNTDTQYF. The covered CDR3 bases are TGTGCCAGTAGTGGAGGGGGGGCAGGCCACCCTAACACAGATACG.

Comments on this clone: One end of the junction fails to match germline, which may point to a read error. The CDR3 goes on 3 residues after the read ends, and that part is filled in from the germline J gene. This rearrangement joins TRBV4-2 to TRBJ1-1, with D perhaps TRBD1 (6 bases). The CDR3 length is 14 residues. The germline V gene encodes CDR1 LGHNA and CDR2 YNFKEQ. CDR3 sequence reads: CASSLQGNVAEAFF. CDR3 DNA, as far as it was read: TGCGCCAGCAGCCTACAGGGAAACGTCGCTGAA.

Of note for this clone: The CDR3 end falls 3 residues outside the read, so it is completed with the germline J gene. The chain joins TRBV30 to TRBJ2-2; maybe TRBD1 (6 bases). Looked up from germline, CDR1 is GTSNPN and CDR2 is SVGIG (reference sequence). The length of the CDR3 is 13 residues. V shed 4 bases and J shed 6 bases, with 12 bases lying between them. Partial CDR3 DNA: TGTGCCTGGAAGCGAGGACAGCCCGGGGAG. Its protein is CAWKRGQPGE. From start to end, the CDR3 is CAWKRGQPGELFF.

In the case of this clone: Read sequence stops 3 residues before the CDR3 end, and the germline J gene provides the missing end. The chain links TRBV6-1 to TRBJ1-5, with D possibly matching TRBD1 (6 bases). Trimming pared 0 bases from V and 3 bases from J, leaving 9 bases between. Germline loops: CDR1 MNHNS, CDR2 SASEGT. The CDR3 is 15 residues long. The CDR3 DNA, read in part, is TGTGCCAGCAGTGAAGCGGCGGGGGCCAATCAGCCC. Protein product: CASSEAAGANQP. The complete CDR3 sequence is CASSEAAGANQPQHF.

Concerning this clone itself: With the read ending 3 residues before the CDR3 end, the germline J gene is used to fill in that end. This chain joins TRBV9 and TRBJ2-3, with 7 bases identical to TRBD1. J was trimmed by 4 bases and V by 0 bases; bases with no gene match: 11. CDR3 length: 17 residues. CDR1 is SGDLS, CDR2 YYNGEE, per germline. The CDR3 sequence: CASSVGGQAQFADTQYF. The part of the CDR3 DNA that was read is TGTGCCAGCAGCGTAGGCGGACAGGCACAGTTCGCAGATACG.

Remarks on this clone: The CDR3 is cut off 3 residues early in the read; its end comes from the germline J gene. The rearrangement joins TRBV4-2 to TRBJ1-2; a possible D gene is TRBD1 (5 bases). Trimming left V 0 bases short and J 4 bases short, with 9 bases between. The CDR3 has 14 residues. The germline V gene encodes CDR1 LGHNA and CDR2 YNFKEQ. The CDR3 loop is CASSQEGDSYGYTF. Incomplete CDR3 DNA: TGTGCCAGCAGCCAAGAGGGAGACAGCTATGGC.

Concerning this clone: The observed sequence ends 3 residues before the CDR3 terminus, with the missing tail filled in from the germline J gene. V and J are TRBV30 and TRBJ1-4; maybe TRBD1 (6 bases). The V gene lost 0 bases and the J gene lost 7 bases, with 15 bases spanning the gap. The length of the CDR3 is 15 residues. In germline, CDR1 is GTSNPN, CDR2 SVGIG (reference sequence). CDR3 sequence: CAWSVDRLLGEKLFF. The part of the CDR3 DNA that was read is TGTGCCTGGAGTGTAGACAGGCTTCTTGGTGAAAAA.

With respect to this clone: The CDR3 goes on 3 residues after the read ends, and that part is filled in from the germline J gene. The chain couples TRBV5-1 to TRBJ2-3, with 9 positions matching TRBD1. V was clipped by 3 bases and J by 5 bases; unmatched bases: 4. The CDR3 is made up of 14 amino acids. CDR1 and CDR2 from the germline V gene are SGHRS and YFSETQ. The CDR3 protein is CASSSGQGLDTQYF. CDR3 DNA (partial): TGCGCCAGCAGCTCAGGACAGGGGTTAGATACG.

CDR3 sequence reads: CASSVGVVDEQYF. The sequenced part of the CDR3 DNA is TGTGCCAGCAGCGTAGGGGTTGTCGACGAG. V usage is TRBV5-4 and J usage is TRBJ2-7; maybe TRBD1 (5 bases). The DNA ends 3 residues before the CDR3 does, and the rest of the CDR3 is filled in from the germline J gene. The CDR3 contains 13 residues. CDR1 and CDR2 (germline): SGHNT, YYREEE (reference sequence). V dropped 4 bases and J dropped 5 bases, with 13 bases sitting between them.

A note on this clone: The CDR3 is cut off 3 residues early in the read; its end comes from the germline J gene. This rearrangement joins TRBV19 to TRBJ2-1, with 9 bases identical to TRBD2. This CDR3 spans 15 amino acids. Germline V gene lookup returns CDR1 LNHDA and CDR2 SQIVND (reference sequence). Trimming at V came to 3 bases and at J to 5 bases, leaving 5 bases not matched to a gene. The CDR3 region is CASSIGAGGDNEQFF. Incomplete CDR3 DNA: TGTGCCAGTAGTATCGGAGCGGGAGGCGACAATGAG.

Comments on this clone: The observed sequence ends 3 residues before the CDR3 terminus, with the missing tail filled in from the germline J gene. V is TRBV2 and J is TRBJ2-6, with TRBD1 as a possible D gene (6 bases). The CDR3 is 16 amino acids. Trimming removed 4 bases at V and 0 bases at J, with 10 bases between. The V gene's germline CDR1 is SNHLY and CDR2 FYNNEI. CDR3 protein: CASSGDRISGANVLTF. CDR3 DNA, as far as it was read: TGTGCCAGCAGTGGAGACAGGATCTCTGGGGCCAACGTC.

As to this clone: The read gets to within 3 residues of the CDR3 end, and the germline J gene fills in the rest. The J gene is TRBJ1-2, the V gene TRBV30; 7 nucleotides align to TRBD1. CDR1 is GTSNPN, CDR2 SVGIG, per germline (reference sequence). The trim removed 3 bases at V and 7 bases at J, leaving 8 bases unmatched. The CDR3 contains 13 residues. The CDR3 is CAWRRDSPLGYTF. CDR3 DNA (partial): TGTGCCTGGAGGAGGGACAGCCCTCTTGGC.

Concerning this clone: From the germline J gene comes the end of the CDR3, since the read stops 3 residues before it. This sequence joins TRBV30 and TRBJ1-4; TRBD1 aligns across 10 bases. J lost 3 bases, V lost 5 bases, and 0 bases had no gene match. Looked up from germline, CDR1 is GTSNPN and CDR2 is SVGIG (reference sequence). The CDR3 runs 13 residues. CDR3 sequence reads: CAWGTGANEKLFF. The covered CDR3 bases are TGTGCCTGGGGGACAGGGGCTAATGAAAAA.

About this clone: The CDR3 extends 3 residues past the end of the read, so its final part is completed from the germline J gene. J is TRBJ1-1 and V is TRBV7-6, with TRBD1 matching 8 bases. V lost 8 bases, J lost 4 bases, and 12 bases stayed unmatched. Germline loops: CDR1 SGHVS, CDR2 FNYEAQ. The length of the CDR3 is 15 residues. The DNA read from the CDR3 is TGTGCCAGCTCTATACAGGGGGACGTTAGCACTGAA. This encodes CASSIQGDVSTE. The CDR3 in its entirety is CASSIQGDVSTEAFF.

A remark on this clone: The read ends 3 residues shy of where the CDR3 ends; the end is completed using the germline J gene. The chain couples TRBV30 to TRBJ2-7, with D possibly matching TRBD1 (6 bases). CDR1 and CDR2 from the germline V gene are GTSNPN and SVGIG (reference sequence). This CDR3 spans 15 amino acids. The germline V and J ends were trimmed by 4 bases and 4 bases, with 20 bases remaining between them. This chain's CDR3 is CAWTPPQGTAYEQYF. CDR3 DNA (partial): TGTGCCTGGACTCCTCCACAGGGAACGGCATACGAG. The full variable domain, its missing parts supplied by reference TRBV30 and TRBJ2-7, is SQTIHQWPATLVQPVGSPLSLECTVEGTSNPNLYWYRQAAGRGLQLLFYSVGIGQISSEVPQNLSASRPQDRQFILSSKKLLLSDSGFYLCAWTPPQGTAYEQYFGPGTRLTVT.

In the case of this clone: The read finishes 3 residues shy of the CDR3 end, and the germline J gene is used to complete it. The chain recombines TRBV6-4 with TRBJ2-3; 7 bases fit TRBD2. In germline, CDR1 is MRHNA, CDR2 SNTAGT. This CDR3 is 16 amino acids long. V trimming: 6 bases; J trimming: 3 bases; junction bases outside the gene matches: 12. The DNA read from the CDR3 is TGTGCCAGCAGCTTCATAGGGCGGGAGAGGACAGATACG. Residues: CASSFIGRERTDT. The full-length CDR3 reads as CASSFIGRERTDTQYF.

As concerns this clone: Coverage ceases 3 residues before the CDR3 finishes, and the germline J gene fills in the end. V usage is TRBV14 and J usage is TRBJ2-3, with TRBD1 identical over 7 bases. Germline V gene sequence: CDR1 SGHDN, CDR2 FVKESK. The CDR3 is 14 residues long. Trimming removed 9 bases from V and 0 bases from J; junction bases left unmatched: 6. CDR3 bases read: TGTGCCAGTAAAGGGGGCGTTAGCACAGATACG. Protein sequence: CASKGGVSTDT. In full, the CDR3 is CASKGGVSTDTQYF.

On this clone: The read halts 3 residues ahead of the CDR3 end, with the missing end drawn from the germline J gene. This chain connects TRBV14 to TRBJ2-7; TRBD2 is a possible D gene (6 bases). The V and J ends lost 4 bases and 1 base respectively, with 14 bases between them. The CDR3 is 15 amino acids. Looked up from germline, CDR1 is SGHDN and CDR2 is FVKESK. The CDR3 sequence: CASSPAGTLSYEQYF. The DNA read from the CDR3 is TGTGCCAGCAGCCCTGCCGGGACTCTATCCTACGAG.

On this clone: Read sequence stops 3 residues before the CDR3 end, and the germline J gene provides the missing end. V gene TRBV5-1 combines with J gene TRBJ2-1; 12 positions agree with TRBD2. Germline values: CDR1 SGHRS, CDR2 YFSETQ. The J segment lost 9 bases and the V segment lost 0 bases, leaving 4 bases of the junction unmatched. CDR3 size: 15 residues. The CDR3 region is CASSLVLAGGGEQFF. The sequenced part of the CDR3 DNA is TGCGCCAGCAGCTTGGTCCTAGCGGGAGGGGGTGAG.

Of note for this clone: The CDR3 extends 3 residues past the end of the read, so its final part is completed from the germline J gene. V gene TRBV2 combines with J gene TRBJ1-2, with TRBD1 matching 7 bases. CDR1 is SNHLY, CDR2 FYNNEI, per germline. CDR3 length equals 16 residues. The trim removed 4 bases at V and 0 bases at J, leaving 8 bases unmatched. The CDR3 loop is CASSAYSGTANYGYTF. The covered CDR3 bases are TGTGCCAGCAGTGCTTATTCCGGGACAGCTAACTATGGC.

Concerning this clone: Read sequence stops 3 residues before the CDR3 end, and the germline J gene provides the missing end. This sequence joins TRBV6-2 or TRBV6-3 and TRBJ2-7, with 9 positions matching TRBD1. J was trimmed by 5 bases and V by 6 bases; bases with no gene match: 8. CDR1 is MNHEY and CDR2 is SVGEGT in the germline V gene. This CDR3 is built from 14 residues. The sequenced CDR3 bases are TGTGCCAGCAGCAAACAGGGGGCCGGGGACGAG. It encodes CASSKQGAGDE. The whole CDR3 reads CASSKQGAGDEQYF.

A remark on this clone: The read terminates 3 residues before the CDR3 end, so the remaining end is supplied by the germline J gene. The chain uses TRBV5-1 and TRBJ2-7, with 7 bases lining up with TRBD2. The CDR3 has 18 amino acids. CDR1 and CDR2 (germline): SGHRS, YFSETQ. V gave up 2 bases and J gave up 1 base; unmatched junction bases: 15. The CDR3 here is CASSFSRPYSGGSYEQYF. CDR3 DNA, as far as it was read: TGCGCCAGCAGCTTCTCCCGCCCCTATTCGGGGGGATCCTACGAG.

About this clone: The read halts 3 residues ahead of the CDR3 end, with the missing end drawn from the germline J gene. The chain has TRBV7-9 and TRBJ2-5; TRBD1 matches at 7 bases. After removal of 8 bases from V and 5 bases from J, the junction contained 11 bases not matched to a gene. This CDR3 has 14 residues. Germline V gene lookup returns CDR1 SEHNR and CDR2 FQNEAQ (reference sequence). Incomplete CDR3 DNA: TGTGCCAGCCCGCCCGGGACAGCCTTCGAGACC. Its translation is CASPPGTAFET. The complete CDR3 protein is CASPPGTAFETQYF.

Points on this clone: The CDR3 end is not reached by the read, which stops 3 residues before it; the germline J gene fills it in. V usage is TRBV29-1 and J usage is TRBJ2-1; TRBD2 matches at 8 bases. In germline, CDR1 is SQVTM, CDR2 ANQGSEA. Losses at the gene ends were 3 bases for V and 4 bases for J; bases not matched to a gene: 5. The CDR3 runs to 14 residues. CDR3 residues: CSVDSGTHYNEQFF. CDR3 DNA (partial): TGCAGCGTTGATAGCGGGACGCATTACAATGAG.

For this clone: The CDR3 end lies 3 residues beyond the end of the read and is filled in from the germline J gene. The rearrangement links TRBV11-1 to TRBJ1-5, with D tentatively TRBD1 (6 bases). The V end lost 5 bases, the J end lost 4 bases, and 9 bases lay between the germline ends. The CDR3 is 13 residues long. Germline V gives CDR1 SGHAT, CDR2 FQDESV (reference sequence). The covered CDR3 bases are TGTGCCAGCAGCCTGGACAGTAATCAGCCC. Residues: CASSLDSNQP. The CDR3 as a whole reads CASSLDSNQPQHF.

Concerning this clone: The CDR3 extends 3 residues past the end of the read, so its final part is completed from the germline J gene. This chain links TRBV19 with TRBJ1-1, with D hard to call. The germline V gene has CDR1 LNHDA and CDR2 SQIVND (reference sequence). CDR3 size: 13 residues. Trimming shortened V by 5 bases and J by 5 bases, and 12 bases separated the two germline ends. The CDR3 sequence: CASSEGFGTEAFF. The CDR3 DNA, read in part, is TGTGCCAGTAGTGAGGGTTTTGGGACTGAA.